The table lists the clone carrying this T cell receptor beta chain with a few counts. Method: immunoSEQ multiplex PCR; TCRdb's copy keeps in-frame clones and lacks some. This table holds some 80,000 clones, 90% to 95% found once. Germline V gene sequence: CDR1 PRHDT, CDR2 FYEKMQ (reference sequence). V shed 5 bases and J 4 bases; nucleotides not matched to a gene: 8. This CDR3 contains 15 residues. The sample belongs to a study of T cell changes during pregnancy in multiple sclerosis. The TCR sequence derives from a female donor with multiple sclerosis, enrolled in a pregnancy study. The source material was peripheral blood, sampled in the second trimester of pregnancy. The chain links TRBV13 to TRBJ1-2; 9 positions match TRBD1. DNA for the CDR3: TGTGCCAGCAGCATCGGCCGGGACAGGGTCTATGGCTACACCTTC. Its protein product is CASSIGRDRVYGYTF.